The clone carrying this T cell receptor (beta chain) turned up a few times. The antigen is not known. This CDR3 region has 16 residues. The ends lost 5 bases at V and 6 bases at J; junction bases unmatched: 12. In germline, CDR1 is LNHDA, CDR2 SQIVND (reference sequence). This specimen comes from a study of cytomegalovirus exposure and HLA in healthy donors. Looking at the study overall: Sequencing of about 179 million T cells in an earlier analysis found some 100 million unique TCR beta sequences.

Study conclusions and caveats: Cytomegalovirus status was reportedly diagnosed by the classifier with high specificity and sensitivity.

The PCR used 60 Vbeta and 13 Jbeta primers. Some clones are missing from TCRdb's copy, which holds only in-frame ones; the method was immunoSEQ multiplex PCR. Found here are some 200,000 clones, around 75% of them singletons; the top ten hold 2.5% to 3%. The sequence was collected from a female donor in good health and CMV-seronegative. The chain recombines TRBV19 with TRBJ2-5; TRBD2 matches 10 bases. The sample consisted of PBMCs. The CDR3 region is CASSPSGSGGTKTQYF. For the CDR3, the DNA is TGTGCCAGTAGTCCCTCCGGTAGCGGGGGGACGAAGACCCAGTACTTC.